The T cell receptor (beta chain) described here comes from a study of long-term antiretroviral therapy in people with HIV. Version v3.0 of the immunoSEQ assay ran at survey level. Using immunoSEQ multiplex PCR, the repertoire was profiled, and TCRdb retains in-frame clones only, with some absent. The profile shows about 21,000 clones, less than 90% of them singletons. Study-wide points: Controls exceeded HIV repertoires in CDR3 length range. Relative to transplant donor controls, diversity remained lower despite increasing after ART.

Per the germline V gene, CDR1 is SGHTA and CDR2 is FQGNSA. The ends were cut back, 1 base at V and 3 bases at J, with 11 bases in the middle. The CDR3 totals 15 residues. In the case of this clone: Antigen specificity is unknown.

The samples, holding roughly 0.9-11 million cryopreserved PBMC, were thawed before DNA extraction was carried out. The sequencing here drew on unsorted PBMCs, taken 1.9 years after starting antiretroviral therapy. This sequence originates from a woman aged 45 to 65 with HIV. The chain is built from TRBV7-2 and TRBJ2-3; D is uncertain. CDR3 coding DNA: TGTGCCAGCAGCTTAGAAGGGATACTGACAGATACGCAGTATTTT. Encoded protein: CASSLEGILTDTQYF.